Sequencing of this T cell receptor (beta chain) was carried out in a study of CD8+ T cells in alopecia areata. Study at large: The authors scored treated patients' severity by affected scalp percentage. General observations from the study: Amid tofacitinib therapy, many expanded lesional clones stayed present in scalp and blood.

About this clone: The antigen remains unidentified.

Unmatched junction bases numbered 5, after V lost 2 bases and J lost 2 bases. The CDR3 totals 15 residues. Germline loops: CDR1 MGHRA, CDR2 YSYEKL. Extracted from the samples, RNA was reverse transcribed into cDNA to serve as the sequencing template. TCRdb's table, derived via immunoSEQ multiplex PCR, lists solely in-frame clones and lacks some. Here the sample spans fewer than 110,000 clones, about four fifths being singletons. The treatment was: oral pan-JAK inhibitor, 5-10 mg twice daily. This chain links TRBV4-1 with TRBJ2-7; TRBD1 aligns across 8 bases. This TCR came from a human donor with alopecia areata. The sample consisted of CD8+ T cells sorted from blood, taken at week 24, from a patient treated with tofacitinib. This CDR3 is CASSQSGQGPYEQYF. The CDR3 DNA reads as TGCGCCAGCAGCCAAAGCGGACAGGGACCCTACGAGCAGTACTTC.